Following are 30 T cell receptor beta chains from one sample sequenced in a study of blood T cell repertoires in COVID-19. Here immunoSEQ multiplex PCR was the method, and the copy in TCRdb shows in-frame clones only, minus some. The sample includes some 110,000 clones, 86% of them seen just once. Sequenced sample: peripheral blood. These receptors all come from a middle-aged man with acute or convalescent COVID-19.

The chain combines TRBV19 with TRBJ1-6, with 9 bases aligning to TRBD1. V gave up 4 bases and J gave up 10 bases; unmatched junction bases: 11. The CDR3 runs 16 residues. Germline CDR1 and CDR2: LNHDA and SQIVND (reference sequence). CDR3 sequence reads: CASSKTGGVMESPLHF. CDR3 sequence (DNA): TGTGCCAGTAGTAAAACAGGGGGCGTCATGGAATCACCCCTCCACTTT. The whole variable domain, filled in from reference TRBV19 and TRBJ1-6, reads DGGITQSPKYLFRKEGQNVTLSCEQNLNHDAMYWYRQDPGQGLRLIYYSQIVNDFQKGDIAEGYSVSREKKESFPLTVTSAQKNPTAFYLCASSKTGGVMESPLHFGNGTRLTVT.

CDR3 nucleotides: TGTGCCAGCACCTACGCGTCGTCTCCTGGAAACACCATATATTTT. Amino acids: CASTYASSPGNTIYF. This chain connects TRBV6-6 to TRBJ1-3; D call uncertain. Trimming stripped 7 bases from V and 2 bases from J, with 15 bases between. The CDR3 is 15 amino acids. Germline values: CDR1 MNHNY, CDR2 SVGAGI (reference sequence).

This clone was observed a single time. The chain links TRBV18 to TRBJ1-3; D possibly corresponds to TRBD1 (6 bases). Germline CDR1 reads KGHSH; CDR2 reads LQKENI. V lost 3 bases to trimming and J lost 4 bases, with 16 bases between them. CDR3 size: 16 residues. CDR3 amino acids: CASSPGRTGSGNTIYF. The CDR3 coding sequence is TGTGCCAGCTCACCCGGAAGAACAGGGTCAGGAAACACCATATATTTT.

The chain joins TRBV3-1 (or the pseudogene TRBV3-2) to TRBJ1-2; a possible D gene is TRBD1 (5 bases). Germline-derived CDR1 and CDR2 are LGHDT and YNNKEL (reference sequence). Trimming took off 5 bases at V and 6 bases at J, with 16 bases between the two ends. The CDR3 sequence is 14 residues long. The CDR3 DNA reads as TGTGCCAGCAGCGCCTTTCTGGGACTGGATGGCTACACCTTC. This sequence encodes CASSAFLGLDGYTF.

The chain employs TRBV11-2 and TRBJ2-1; D ambiguous. V dropped 1 base and J dropped 4 bases, with 11 bases sitting between them. CDR1 and CDR2 from the germline V gene are SGHAT and FQNNGV. The CDR3 sequence is 15 residues long. CDR3 protein: CASSLGGSDYNEQFF. DNA for the CDR3: TGTGCCAGCAGCTTAGGTGGCAGCGATTACAATGAGCAGTTCTTC.

This clone was recorded only once. The V gene is TRBV18, the J gene TRBJ1-1; D is possibly TRBD1 (6 bases). The CDR3 extends over 14 amino acids. V lost 2 bases and J lost 7, with 14 bases in between. The germline CDR1 and CDR2 sequences are KGHSH and LQKENI. CDR3: CASSPTDRYNEAFF. CDR3 sequence (DNA): TGTGCCAGCTCACCAACGGACAGATACAATGAAGCTTTCTTT.

This chain uses TRBV18 with TRBJ2-3; D ambiguous. The CDR3 sequence is 13 residues long. Germline CDR1 and CDR2: KGHSH and LQKENI. The V gene lost 4 bases and the J gene lost 4 bases, with 9 bases spanning the gap. The CDR3 sequence: CASSLTQADTQYF. CDR3 DNA: TGTGCCAGCTCACTCACCCAGGCAGATACGCAGTATTTT.

The chain carries TRBV12-5 and TRBJ2-3; TRBD1 matches 10 bases. The CDR3 extends over 16 amino acids. Trimming at V came to 5 bases and at J to 4 bases, leaving 9 bases not matched to a gene. The V gene's germline CDR1 is LGHNT and CDR2 FRNRAP. CDR3 DNA sequence: TGTGCTAGTGGTGTGGGGGACAGGGGTGGGGCAGATACGCAGTATTTT. Translating it yields CASGVGDRGGADTQYF.

The chain couples TRBV5-6 to TRBJ2-7, with 9 bases that match TRBD2. The CDR3 runs to 15 residues. Germline trimming cut 0 bases from V and 1 base from J; bases unmatched to any gene: 2. From germline, CDR1 is SGHDT and CDR2 YYEEEE. The CDR3 loop reads CASSLVLAGSYEQYF. The CDR3 DNA is TGTGCCAGCAGCTTGGTGCTAGCGGGGTCCTACGAGCAGTACTTC.

This sequence joins TRBV10-3 and TRBJ1-1, with D uncertain. Per the germline V gene, CDR1 is ENHRY and CDR2 is SYGVKD. CDR3 length: 14 residues. V was pared by 3 bases and J by 3 bases, with 11 bases between. The CDR3 loop reads CAISEAWADTEAFF. CDR3 nucleotide sequence: TGTGCCATCAGTGAAGCTTGGGCAGACACTGAAGCTTTCTTT.

This chain connects TRBV11-2 to TRBJ1-2; possible D gene TRBD1, 5 bases. Germline V gene lookup returns CDR1 SGHAT and CDR2 FQNNGV. The CDR3 runs 16 residues. The V end was cut by 5 bases, the J end by 3 bases, with 19 bases between. The CDR3 sequence is CASSQDTLSVHYGYTF. DNA of the CDR3: TGTGCCAGCAGCCAGGACACACTGTCAGTACACTATGGCTACACCTTC. Full variable domain (outside the CDR3, taken from reference TRBV11-2 and TRBJ1-2): EAGVAQSPRYKIIEKRQSVAFWCNPISGHATLYWYQQILGQGPKLLIQFQNNGVVDDSQLPKDRFSAERLKGVDSTLKIQPAKLEDSAVYLCASSQDTLSVHYGYTFGSGTRLTVV.

The CDR3 nucleotides are TGTGCCTGGAGCAACGTCGGGACATACTATGGCTACACCTTC. Translated, it gives CAWSNVGTYYGYTF. The genes are TRBV30 and TRBJ1-2, with D maybe TRBD1 (6 bases). Looked up from germline, CDR1 is GTSNPN and CDR2 is SVGIG (reference sequence). With 3 bases removed from V and 3 bases from J, the gap between germline ends came to 14 bases. The CDR3 sequence is 14 residues long.

The rearrangement joins TRBV19 to TRBJ1-6, with TRBD1 as a possible D gene (5 bases). Between the trimmed V and J ends, which lost 4 bases and 7 bases, there was a span of 14 bases. Germline V gives CDR1 LNHDA, CDR2 SQIVND (reference sequence). This CDR3 is 15 amino acids long. CDR3 sequence: CASSNSAGLNSPLHF. The CDR3 DNA sequence: TGTGCCAGTAGTAACTCGGCAGGGCTGAATTCACCCCTCCACTTT.

V is TRBV5-1 and J is TRBJ1-6, with unresolved D. The V end lost 4 bases, the J end lost 9 bases, and 14 bases lay between the germline ends. The CDR3 is 14 amino acids. Germline V gene lookup returns CDR1 SGHRS and CDR2 YFSETQ. CDR3 sequence reads: CASSPDAEGSPLHF. CDR3 nucleotides: TGCGCCAGCAGCCCCGACGCGGAGGGTTCACCCCTCCACTTT.

The CDR3 DNA sequence: TGTGCCAGCAGCTATGGGGGGATCAGAAATCAGCCCCAGCATTTT. This gives the protein CASSYGGIRNQPQHF. J is TRBJ1-5 and V is TRBV13; possible D gene TRBD1, 5 bases. This CDR3 has 15 amino acids. Trimming stripped 4 bases from V and 4 bases from J, with 14 bases between. CDR1 and CDR2 (germline): PRHDT, FYEKMQ (reference sequence).

This chain uses TRBV6-5 with TRBJ2-7, with 11 bases fitting TRBD2. CDR1 MNHEY and CDR2 SVGAGI come from the germline V gene. The CDR3 consists of 14 residues. Trimming at V came to 7 bases and at J to 3 bases, leaving 5 bases not matched to a gene. Here the CDR3 DNA reads TGTGCCAGCACTACTAGCGGGGGAGGCTACGAGCAGTACTTC. The encoded protein is CASTTSGGGYEQYF.

The chain employs TRBV5-1 and TRBJ1-2; TRBD1 matches at 7 bases. Trimming at V came to 1 base and at J to 4 bases, leaving 4 bases not matched to a gene. Germline CDR1 and CDR2: SGHRS and YFSETQ. The CDR3 consists of 14 residues. The CDR3 here is CASSLSGQAYGYTF. The DNA of the CDR3 is TGCGCCAGCAGCTTGTCAGGACAGGCCTATGGCTACACCTTC.

The chain uses TRBV10-3 and TRBJ2-7; possible D gene TRBD1, 6 bases. The V gene lost 3 bases and the J gene lost 2 bases, with 11 bases spanning the gap. CDR1 is ENHRY and CDR2 is SYGVKD in the germline V gene. The CDR3 consists of 14 residues. CDR3 sequence: CAISDRDNPYEQYF. CDR3 bases: TGTGCCATCAGTGACCGGGACAACCCCTACGAGCAGTACTTC.

The rearrangement uses TRBV30 and TRBJ1-5; D uncertain. V was pared by 2 bases and J by 8 bases, with 13 bases between. The CDR3 totals 13 residues. Germline CDR1 reads GTSNPN; CDR2 reads SVGIG (reference sequence). The CDR3 loop reads CAWSKKREEPQHF. The CDR3 bases are TGTGCCTGGAGTAAAAAGAGAGAGGAGCCCCAGCATTTT.

This clone has just one count. The chain recombines TRBV5-4 with TRBJ2-6, with TRBD1 identical over 8 bases. V lost 4 bases to trimming and J lost 0 bases; unmatched junction nucleotides: 12. Germline V lookup: CDR1 SGHNT, CDR2 YYREEE (reference sequence). The CDR3 extends over 19 amino acids. The CDR3 DNA is TGTGCCAGCAGCCAACTAACAGGGGGTGCCCTCTCTGGGGCCAACGTCCTGACTTTC. This codes for CASSQLTGGALSGANVLTF.

This clone was found once. The rearrangement uses TRBV29-1 and TRBJ2-2, with a weak D call TRBD2 (6 bases). V was pared by 8 bases and J by 1 base, with 17 bases between. The CDR3 is 15 amino acids. From germline, CDR1 is SQVTM and CDR2 ANQGSEA. The DNA for the CDR3 is TGCAGCTCCACTGGGGAGGCGGAGAACACCGGGGAGCTGTTTTTT. Protein: CSSTGEAENTGELFF.

The chain uses TRBV7-9 and TRBJ1-4; 7 nucleotides agree with TRBD1. CDR1 and CDR2 (germline): SEHNR, FQNEAQ (reference sequence). After removal of 2 bases from V and 4 bases from J, the junction contained 7 bases not matched to a gene. This CDR3 has 16 residues. CDR3 region: CASSLNRDSSNEKLFF. The DNA for the CDR3 is TGTGCCAGCAGCTTAAACCGGGACAGTAGTAATGAAAAACTGTTTTTT.

This clone was seen a few times. The rearrangement joins TRBV7-9 to TRBJ1-1; D gene ambiguous. Germline assignment: CDR1 SEHNR and CDR2 FQNEAQ (reference sequence). The CDR3 length is 13 residues. V was clipped by 6 bases and J by 1 base, with 9 bases between them. The CDR3 sequence is CASRWAENTEAFF. The CDR3 bases are TGTGCCAGCAGATGGGCAGAGAACACTGAAGCTTTCTTT.

The chain links TRBV7-2 to TRBJ1-6; 9 nucleotides agree with TRBD1. The CDR3 runs to 19 residues. The junction had 17 bases not matched to a gene; V was cut back by 1 base and J by 10 bases. The germline CDR1 and CDR2 sequences are SGHTA and FQGNSA. CDR3: CASSLVISSGTGQGSPLHF. Written as DNA, the CDR3 is TGTGCCAGCAGCTTAGTTATTTCATCCGGGACAGGGCAAGGGTCACCCCTCCACTTT.

Worth noting for this clone: At one boundary the junction diverges from the germline segment, which might be a read error. The same CDR3 also results from other DNA sequences found in this sample. The rearrangement uses TRBV6-5 and TRBJ2-7; no firm D call. CDR3 length: 13 residues. CDR1 is MNHEY and CDR2 is SVGAGI in the germline V gene. CDR3 loop: CASRNTGSYEQYF. CDR3 bases: TGCGCCAGCAGAAACACCGGGTCCTACGAGCAGTACTTC.

V and J are TRBV5-6 and TRBJ1-1; possible D gene TRBD1, 6 bases. V gave up 2 bases and J gave up 7 bases, with 21 bases separating them. CDR3 length equals 16 residues. Germline V gives CDR1 SGHDT, CDR2 YYEEEE. CDR3 DNA sequence: TGTGCCAGCAGCTTACCCGGACAGCCTCGGGGTGGTGAAGCTTTCTTT. This translates into CASSLPGQPRGGEAFF. The variable domain in full, completed from reference TRBV5-6 and TRBJ1-1, reads DAGVTQSPTHLIKTRGQQVTLRCSPKSGHDTVSWYQQALGQGPQFIFQYYEEEERQRGNFPDRFSGHQFPNYSSELNVNALLLGDSALYLCASSLPGQPRGGEAFFGQGTRLTVV.

This rearrangement joins TRBV9 to TRBJ2-2; 7 bases fit TRBD1. Trimming took 4 bases from V and 0 from J; bases not matched to a gene: 3. The germline V gene has CDR1 SGDLS and CDR2 YYNGEE. The CDR3 spans 15 residues. Written as DNA, the CDR3 is TGTGCCAGCAGCCCCGGGACAGCGAACACCGGGGAGCTGTTTTTT. Its protein product is CASSPGTANTGELFF.

This chain uses TRBV10-3 with TRBJ1-4; D unclear. Germline lookup yields CDR1 ENHRY and CDR2 SYGVKD. V was clipped by 2 bases and J by 6 bases, with 7 bases between them. This CDR3 has 13 residues. The CDR3 loop reads CAISETRYEKLFF. In DNA, the CDR3 is TGTGCCATCAGTGAGACCCGGTATGAAAAACTGTTTTTT.

V and J are TRBV5-6 and TRBJ2-2; D is perhaps TRBD1 (5 bases). V was pared by 3 bases and J by 6 bases, with 15 bases between. The CDR3 loop spans 15 amino acids. Per the germline V gene, CDR1 is SGHDT and CDR2 is YYEEEE. The CDR3 bases are TGTGCCAGCAGCTCCCCCTTAGGGGCTCCCGGGGAGCTGTTTTTT. Amino acid sequence: CASSSPLGAPGELFF.

V and J are TRBV7-9 and TRBJ1-2, with 11 bases aligning to TRBD1. Germline values: CDR1 SEHNR, CDR2 FQNEAQ (reference sequence). Unmatched junction bases numbered 8, after V lost 4 bases and J lost 10 bases. The CDR3 loop spans 14 amino acids. The CDR3 sequence is CASSSTGTGGPYTF. For the CDR3, the DNA is TGTGCCAGCAGCTCAACCGGGACAGGGGGTCCCTACACCTTC.